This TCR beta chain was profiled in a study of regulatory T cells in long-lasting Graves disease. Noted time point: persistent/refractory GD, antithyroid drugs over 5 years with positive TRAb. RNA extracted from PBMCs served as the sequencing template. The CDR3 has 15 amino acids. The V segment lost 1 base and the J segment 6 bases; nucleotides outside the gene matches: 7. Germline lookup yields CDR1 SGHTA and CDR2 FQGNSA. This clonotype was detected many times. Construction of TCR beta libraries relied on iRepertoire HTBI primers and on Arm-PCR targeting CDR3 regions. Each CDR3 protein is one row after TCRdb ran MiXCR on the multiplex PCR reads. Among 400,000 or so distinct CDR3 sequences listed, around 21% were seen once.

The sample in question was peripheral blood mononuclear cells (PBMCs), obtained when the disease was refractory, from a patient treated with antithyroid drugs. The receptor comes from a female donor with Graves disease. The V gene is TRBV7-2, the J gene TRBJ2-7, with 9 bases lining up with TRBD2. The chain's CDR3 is CASSLGGGRVVEQYF. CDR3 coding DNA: TGTGCCAGCAGCTTAGGAGGCGGGAGGGTTGTCGAGCAGTACTTC.